This T cell receptor beta chain appears in the sequencing data of a study of blood T cell repertoires in COVID-19. V was cut by 1 base and J by 0 bases, with 15 bases left in between. The CDR3 sequence is 17 residues long. Germline CDR1 is SGHTA and CDR2 is FQGTGA. This clone appeared a few times. Repertoires were generated with immunoSEQ multiplex PCR, while TCRdb's copy carries only in-frame clones and drops some. The data show roughly 200,000 clones, roughly 87% seen once. This study enrolled people aged roughly 18 to 90 from roughly 24 US geographic areas. Which cohort a participant joined came from the clinical history participants gave.

This sequence originates from a woman in her twenties or thirties who had recovered from COVID-19. The chain carries TRBV7-3 and TRBJ1-2; D not certain. The sequenced sample was PBMCs or T cells enriched from blood (not recorded which). The CDR3 DNA sequence: TGTGCCAGCAGCTTAAAGGCCGGGGTTGAAGCTAACTATGGCTACACCTTC. Protein sequence: CASSLKAGVEANYGYTF.